The 12 T cell receptor beta chains below all came from one sample that was sequenced in a study of spatial heterogeneity in lung cancer. In TCRdb, the 5' RACE reads were re-called with MiXCR into one record per CDR3 protein. The profile shows approximately 93,000 distinct CDR3 sequences, 19% of them singletons. The sample's time point: blood at routine non-recurrence follow-up after resection. Material: PBMCs, obtained at follow-up. These receptors originate from a male donor with early-stage non-small cell lung cancer.

This clonotype was detected a few times. The chain is built from TRBV3-1 and TRBJ2-5; tentatively, D is TRBD1 (6 bases). Trimming took off 5 bases at V and 4 bases at J, with 17 bases between the two ends. This CDR3 is built from 15 residues. Germline V gene sequence: CDR1 LGHDT, CDR2 YNNKEL (reference sequence). The CDR3 bases are TGTGCCAGCAGCACCCGGGACACTACCGGAGAGACCCAGTACTTC. It encodes CASSTRDTTGETQYF.

This clonotype was detected once. The genes are TRBV20-1 and TRBJ2-5; possibly TRBD1 for D (7 bases). This CDR3 is 13 amino acids long. Trimming left V 5 bases short and J 6 bases short, with 16 bases between. Germline assignment: CDR1 DFQATT and CDR2 SNEGSKA (reference sequence). CDR3 DNA sequence: TGCAGTGCTTGGACAGGCCGGGGGAAGACCCAGTACTTC. It specifies CSAWTGRGKTQYF.

This clonotype was found many times. The chain couples TRBV3-1 to TRBJ1-2; tentative D call: TRBD1 (6 bases). CDR3 length: 13 residues. In germline, CDR1 is LGHDT, CDR2 YNNKEL (reference sequence). V was shortened by 3 bases and J by 7 bases, with 12 bases between the two germline ends. CDR3 protein: CASSQGRGAGYTF. CDR3 DNA: TGTGCCAGCAGCCAGGGAAGGGGGGCTGGCTACACCTTC.

This clonotype was recorded once. The chain links TRBV20-1 to TRBJ1-1, with 9 bases fitting TRBD1. There are 14 residues in the CDR3. Germline CDR1 reads DFQATT; CDR2 reads SNEGSKA (reference sequence). V dropped 3 bases and J dropped 5; count of bases not matched to a gene: 7. The CDR3 sequence: CSAREGQGETEAFF. The CDR3 DNA follows: TGCAGTGCTAGGGAGGGACAGGGAGAGACTGAAGCTTTCTTT.

The chain carries TRBV6-2 or TRBV6-3 and TRBJ2-4; either TRBD1 or TRBD2 may fit D (5 bases each). The germline V gene encodes CDR1 MNHEY and CDR2 SVGEGT. V was clipped by 5 bases and J by 13 bases, with 21 bases between them. The CDR3 extends over 14 amino acids. The CDR3 sequence: CASSLATEGSKQYF. Here the CDR3 DNA reads TGTGCCAGCAGTCTGGCGACTGAGGGGTCGAAACAGTACTTC.

The chain has TRBV2 and TRBJ1-2; 9 bases map to TRBD1. The ends lost 1 base at V and 1 base at J; junction bases unmatched: 4. The CDR3 is 16 residues long. Germline V lookup: CDR1 SNHLY, CDR2 FYNNEI. The CDR3 coding sequence is TGTGCCAGCAGTGAAGACAGGGGGCGGAGTAACTATGGCTACACCTTC. Translated, it gives CASSEDRGRSNYGYTF.

This chain uses TRBV5-1 with TRBJ2-2, with 9 bases identical to TRBD1. V gave up 3 bases and J gave up 6 bases; unmatched junction bases: 9. The length of the CDR3 is 16 residues. Per the germline V gene, CDR1 is SGHRS and CDR2 is YFSETQ. CDR3 DNA: TGCGCCAGCAGCTATACCGGGACAGGGAGTGCCGGGGAGCTGTTTTTT. Its protein is CASSYTGTGSAGELFF.

The chain recombines TRBV21-1 with TRBJ2-1. TRBV21-1 represents a pseudogene. The CDR3 extends over 16 amino acids. CDR3 in DNA: TGTGCCAGCAGCATTGGAAGGTTGGTGCGCTACAATGAGCAGTTCTTC. It codes for CASSIGRLVRYNEQFF.

Worth noting for this clonotype: One junction end does not reproduce the germline sequence, and a read error may be involved. The chain combines TRBV5-1 with TRBJ2-5; 12 nucleotides line up with TRBD2. CDR1 and CDR2 (germline): SGHRS, YFSETQ. There are 15 residues in the CDR3. CDR3 sequence reads: CASSYLAGGQETQNF. The DNA of the CDR3 is TGCGCCAGCAGCTACCTAGCGGGAGGGCAAGAGACCCAGAACTTC.

The chain couples TRBV11-3 to TRBJ2-7; 7 nucleotides align to TRBD2. The CDR3 loop spans 13 amino acids. CDR1 is SGHNT and CDR2 is YENEEA in the germline V gene. V shed 2 bases, J shed 6 bases, and the junction held 4 bases outside the gene matches. The CDR3 spells CASSLPGRSEQYF. In nucleotides, the CDR3 is TGTGCCAGCAGCTTACCCGGGAGGAGCGAGCAGTACTTC.

This clonotype appeared a single time. The chain links TRBV14 to TRBJ2-7; weak D call: TRBD2 (6 bases). Trimming removed 4 bases from V and 0 bases from J, with 7 bases in between. Germline values: CDR1 SGHDN, CDR2 FVKESK. This CDR3 is built from 13 residues. CDR3 loop: CASSRLGSYEQYF. For the CDR3, the DNA is TGTGCCAGCAGCCGACTAGGCTCCTACGAGCAGTACTTC.

This clonotype was seen a handful of times. J is TRBJ2-1 and V is TRBV5-4; D perhaps matches TRBD2 (5 bases). Trimming left V 0 bases short and J 4 bases short, with 17 bases between. Germline V gene lookup returns CDR1 SGHNT and CDR2 YYREEE (reference sequence). The CDR3 is 17 amino acids. DNA of the CDR3: TGTGCCAGCAGCTTGGCCTCTGCGGGCGCCCCTTACAATGAGCAGTTCTTC. Translating it yields CASSLASAGAPYNEQFF.